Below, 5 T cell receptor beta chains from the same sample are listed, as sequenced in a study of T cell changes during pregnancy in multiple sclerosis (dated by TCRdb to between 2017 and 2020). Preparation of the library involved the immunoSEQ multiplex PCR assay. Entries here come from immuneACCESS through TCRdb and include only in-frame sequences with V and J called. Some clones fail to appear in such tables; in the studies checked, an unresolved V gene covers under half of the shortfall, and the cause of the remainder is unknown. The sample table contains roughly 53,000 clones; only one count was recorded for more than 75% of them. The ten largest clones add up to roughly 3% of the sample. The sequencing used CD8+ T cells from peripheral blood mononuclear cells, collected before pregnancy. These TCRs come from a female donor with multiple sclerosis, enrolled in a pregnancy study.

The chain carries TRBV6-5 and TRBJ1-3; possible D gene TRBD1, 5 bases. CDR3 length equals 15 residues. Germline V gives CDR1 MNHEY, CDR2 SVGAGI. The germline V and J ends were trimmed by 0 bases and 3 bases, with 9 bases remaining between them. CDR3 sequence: CASSYSGGVGNTIYF. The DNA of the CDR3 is TGTGCCAGCAGTTACTCCGGAGGGGTTGGAAACACCATATATTTT.

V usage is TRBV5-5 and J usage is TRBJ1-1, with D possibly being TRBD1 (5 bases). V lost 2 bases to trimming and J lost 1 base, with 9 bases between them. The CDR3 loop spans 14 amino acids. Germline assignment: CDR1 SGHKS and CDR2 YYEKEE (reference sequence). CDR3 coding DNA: TGTGCCAGCAGCTTACTAACAGGGAACACTGAAGCTTTCTTT. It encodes CASSLLTGNTEAFF.

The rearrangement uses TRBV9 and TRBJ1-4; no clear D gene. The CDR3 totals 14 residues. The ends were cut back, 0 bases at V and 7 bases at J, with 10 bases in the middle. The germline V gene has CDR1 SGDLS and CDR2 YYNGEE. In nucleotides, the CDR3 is TGTGCCAGCAGCGTAGCCCAGCGGGGTGAAAAACTGTTTTTT. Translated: CASSVAQRGEKLFF.

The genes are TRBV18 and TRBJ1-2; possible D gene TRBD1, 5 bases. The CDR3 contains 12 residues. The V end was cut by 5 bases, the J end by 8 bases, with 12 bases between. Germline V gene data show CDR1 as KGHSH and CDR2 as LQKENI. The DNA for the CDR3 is TGTGCCAGCTCATCCGGACATGAGGGCTACACCTTC. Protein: CASSSGHEGYTF.

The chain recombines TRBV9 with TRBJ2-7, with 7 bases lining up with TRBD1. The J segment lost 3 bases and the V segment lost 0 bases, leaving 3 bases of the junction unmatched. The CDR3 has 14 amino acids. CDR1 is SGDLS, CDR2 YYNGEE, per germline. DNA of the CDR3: TGTGCCAGCAGCGTAGGAGGGGGCCTCTACGAGCAGTACTTC. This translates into CASSVGGGLYEQYF.